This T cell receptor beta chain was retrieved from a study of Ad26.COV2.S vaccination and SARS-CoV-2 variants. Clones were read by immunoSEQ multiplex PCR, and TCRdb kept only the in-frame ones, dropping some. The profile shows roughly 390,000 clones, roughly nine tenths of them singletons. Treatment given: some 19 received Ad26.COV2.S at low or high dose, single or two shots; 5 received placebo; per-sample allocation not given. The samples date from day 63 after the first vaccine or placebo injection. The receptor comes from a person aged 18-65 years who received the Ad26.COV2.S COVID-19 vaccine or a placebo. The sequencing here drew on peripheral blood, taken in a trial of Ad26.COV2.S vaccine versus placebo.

CDR3 DNA sequence: TGTGCCAGCAGTAAGCAGGTAAACACTGAAGCTTTCTTT. Protein: CASSKQVNTEAFF. V and J are TRBV27 and TRBJ1-1; unclear D gene. Trimming took off 5 bases at V and 2 bases at J, with 9 bases between the two ends. CDR1 MNHEY and CDR2 SMNVEV come from the germline V gene (reference sequence). The CDR3 has 13 residues.